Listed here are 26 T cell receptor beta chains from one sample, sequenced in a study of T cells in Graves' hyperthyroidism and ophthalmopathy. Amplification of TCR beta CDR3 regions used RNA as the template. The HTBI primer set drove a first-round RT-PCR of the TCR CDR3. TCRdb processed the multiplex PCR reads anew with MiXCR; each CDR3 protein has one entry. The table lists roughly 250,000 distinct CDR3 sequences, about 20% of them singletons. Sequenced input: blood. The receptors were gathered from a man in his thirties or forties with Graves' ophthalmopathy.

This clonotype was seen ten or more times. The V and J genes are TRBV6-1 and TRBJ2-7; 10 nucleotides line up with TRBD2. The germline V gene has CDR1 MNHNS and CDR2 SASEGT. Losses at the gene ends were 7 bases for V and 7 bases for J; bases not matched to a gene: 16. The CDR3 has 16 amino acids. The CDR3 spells CASTPGVAGGTGEQYF. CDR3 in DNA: TGTGCCAGCACTCCGGGGGTAGCGGGAGGAACTGGTGAGCAGTACTTC.

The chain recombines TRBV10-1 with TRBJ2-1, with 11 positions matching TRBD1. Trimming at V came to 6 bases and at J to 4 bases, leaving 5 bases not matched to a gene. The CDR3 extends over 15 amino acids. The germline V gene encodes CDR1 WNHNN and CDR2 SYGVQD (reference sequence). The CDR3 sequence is CASSFGQGAYNEQFF. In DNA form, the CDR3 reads TGCGCCAGCAGCTTCGGACAGGGGGCTTACAATGAGCAGTTCTTC.

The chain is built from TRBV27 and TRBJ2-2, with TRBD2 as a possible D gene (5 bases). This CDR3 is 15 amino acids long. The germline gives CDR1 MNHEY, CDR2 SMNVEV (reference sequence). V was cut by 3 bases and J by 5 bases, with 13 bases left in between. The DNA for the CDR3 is TGTGCCAGCAGTTTTGGCAGACCGGGGACCGGGGAGCTGTTTTTT. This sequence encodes CASSFGRPGTGELFF.

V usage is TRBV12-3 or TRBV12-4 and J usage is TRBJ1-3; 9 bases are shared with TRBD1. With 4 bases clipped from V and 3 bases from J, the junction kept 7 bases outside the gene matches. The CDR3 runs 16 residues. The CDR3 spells CASSSQQGAGGNTIYF. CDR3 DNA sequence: TGTGCCAGCAGTTCCCAACAGGGGGCTGGTGGAAACACCATATATTTT.

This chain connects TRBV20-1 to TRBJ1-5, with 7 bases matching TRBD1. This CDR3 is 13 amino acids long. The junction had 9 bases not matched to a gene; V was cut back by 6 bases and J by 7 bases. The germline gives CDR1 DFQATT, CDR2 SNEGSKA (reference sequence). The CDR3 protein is CSAERQGRQPQHF. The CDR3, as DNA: TGCAGTGCGGAAAGACAGGGCAGGCAGCCCCAGCATTTT.

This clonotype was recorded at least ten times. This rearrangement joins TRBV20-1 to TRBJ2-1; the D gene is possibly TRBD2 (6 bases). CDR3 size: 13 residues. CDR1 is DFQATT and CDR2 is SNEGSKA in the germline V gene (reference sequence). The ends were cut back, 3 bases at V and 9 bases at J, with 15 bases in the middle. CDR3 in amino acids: CSASGSLRGEQFF. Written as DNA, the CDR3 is TGCAGTGCTAGCGGGAGTTTACGGGGTGAGCAGTTCTTC.

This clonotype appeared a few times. DNA for the CDR3: TGCAGGGGCTGGGACAGGAACACTGAAGCTTTCTTT. Translation gives CRGWDRNTEAFF. The chain recombines TRBV20-1 with TRBJ1-1, with 7 bases lining up with TRBD1. This CDR3 has 12 residues. From germline, CDR1 is DFQATT and CDR2 SNEGSKA (reference sequence).

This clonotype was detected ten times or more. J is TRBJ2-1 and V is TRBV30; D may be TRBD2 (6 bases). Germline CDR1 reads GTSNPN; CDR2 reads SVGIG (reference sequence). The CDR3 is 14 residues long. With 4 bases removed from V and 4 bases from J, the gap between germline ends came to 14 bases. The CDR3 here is CAWISPGTYNEQFF. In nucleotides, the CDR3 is TGTGCCTGGATTTCCCCCGGGACTTACAATGAGCAGTTCTTC.

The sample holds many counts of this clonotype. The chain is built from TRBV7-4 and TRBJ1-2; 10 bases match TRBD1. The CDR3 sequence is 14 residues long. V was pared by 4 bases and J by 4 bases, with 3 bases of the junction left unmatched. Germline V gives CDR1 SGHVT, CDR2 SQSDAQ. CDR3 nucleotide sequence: TGTGCCAGCAGCTCAAGGGACAGGGGCTATGGCTACACCTTC. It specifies CASSSRDRGYGYTF.

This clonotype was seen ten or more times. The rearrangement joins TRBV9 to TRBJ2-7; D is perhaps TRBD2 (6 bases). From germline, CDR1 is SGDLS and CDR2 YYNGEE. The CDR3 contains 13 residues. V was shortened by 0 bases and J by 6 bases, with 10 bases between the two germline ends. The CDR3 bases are TGTGCCAGCAGCGTAGAGGAGGGTGGCGAGCAGTACTTC. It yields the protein CASSVEEGGEQYF.

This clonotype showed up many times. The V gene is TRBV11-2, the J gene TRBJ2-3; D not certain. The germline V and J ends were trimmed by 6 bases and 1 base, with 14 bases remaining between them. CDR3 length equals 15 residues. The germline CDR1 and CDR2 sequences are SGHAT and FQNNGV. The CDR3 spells CASRGNEFGTDTQYF. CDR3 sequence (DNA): TGTGCCAGCAGGGGTAATGAGTTCGGCACAGATACGCAGTATTTT.

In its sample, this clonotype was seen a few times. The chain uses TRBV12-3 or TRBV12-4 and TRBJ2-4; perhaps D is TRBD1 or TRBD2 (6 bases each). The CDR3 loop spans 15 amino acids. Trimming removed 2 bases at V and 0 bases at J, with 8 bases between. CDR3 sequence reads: CASSLRGLAKNIQYF. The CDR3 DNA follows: TGTGCCAGCAGTTTACGGGGGCTAGCCAAAAACATTCAGTACTTC.

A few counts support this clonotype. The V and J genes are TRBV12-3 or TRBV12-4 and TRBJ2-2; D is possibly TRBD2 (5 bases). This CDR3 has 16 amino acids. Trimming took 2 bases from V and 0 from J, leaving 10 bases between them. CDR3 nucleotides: TGTGCCAGCAGTTTATGGGAGCTAGCGAACACCGGGGAGCTGTTTTTT. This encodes CASSLWELANTGELFF.

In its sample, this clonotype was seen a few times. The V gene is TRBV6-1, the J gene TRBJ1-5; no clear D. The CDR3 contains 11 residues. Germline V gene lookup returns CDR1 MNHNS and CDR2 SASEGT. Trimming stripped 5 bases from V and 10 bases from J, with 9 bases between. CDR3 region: CASSFQGPQHF. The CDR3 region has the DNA TGTGCCAGCAGTTTCCAAGGACCCCAGCATTTT.

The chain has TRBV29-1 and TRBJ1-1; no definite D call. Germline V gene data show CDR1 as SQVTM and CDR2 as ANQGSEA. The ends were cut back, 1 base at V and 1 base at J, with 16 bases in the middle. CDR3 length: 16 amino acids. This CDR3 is CSVEVVTDRPNTEAFF. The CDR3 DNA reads TGCAGCGTTGAAGTAGTTACGGACCGGCCGAACACTGAAGCTTTCTTT.

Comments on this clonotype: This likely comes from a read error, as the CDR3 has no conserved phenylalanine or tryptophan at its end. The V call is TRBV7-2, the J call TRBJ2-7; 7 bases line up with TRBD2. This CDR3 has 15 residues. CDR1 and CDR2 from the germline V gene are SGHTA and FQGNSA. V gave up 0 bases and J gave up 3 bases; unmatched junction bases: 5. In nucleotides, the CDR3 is TGTGCCAGCAGCTTAGCGGGAGGGCCGGGCTACGAGCAGTACCTC. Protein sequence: CASSLAGGPGYEQYL.

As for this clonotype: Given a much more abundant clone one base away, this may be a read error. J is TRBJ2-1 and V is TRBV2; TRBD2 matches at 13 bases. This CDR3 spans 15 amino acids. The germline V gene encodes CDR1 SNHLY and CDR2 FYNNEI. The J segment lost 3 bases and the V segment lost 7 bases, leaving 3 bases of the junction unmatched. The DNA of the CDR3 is TGTGCCAGCAAGGGACTAGCGGGAAACTACAATGAGCAGTTCTTC. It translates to CASKGLAGNYNEQFF.

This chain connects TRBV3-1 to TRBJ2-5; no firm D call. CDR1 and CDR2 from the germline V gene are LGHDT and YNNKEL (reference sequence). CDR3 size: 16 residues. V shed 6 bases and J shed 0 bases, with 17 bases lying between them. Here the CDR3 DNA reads TGTGCCAGCAGTCTCCCCACCAGGAAGTACCAAGAGACCCAGTACTTC. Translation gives CASSLPTRKYQETQYF.

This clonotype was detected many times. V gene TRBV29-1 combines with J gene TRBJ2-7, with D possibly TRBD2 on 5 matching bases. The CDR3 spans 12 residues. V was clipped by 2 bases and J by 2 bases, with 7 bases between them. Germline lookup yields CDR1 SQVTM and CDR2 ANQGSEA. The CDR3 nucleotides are TGCAGCGTTGAACGGGGAACCTACGAGCAGTACTTC. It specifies CSVERGTYEQYF.

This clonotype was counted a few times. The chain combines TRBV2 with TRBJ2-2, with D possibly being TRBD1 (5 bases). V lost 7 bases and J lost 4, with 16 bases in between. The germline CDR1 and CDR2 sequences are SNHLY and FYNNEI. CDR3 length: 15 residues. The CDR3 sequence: CASNDKGLGTGELFF. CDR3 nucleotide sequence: TGTGCCAGCAATGATAAGGGGCTGGGCACCGGGGAGCTGTTTTTT.

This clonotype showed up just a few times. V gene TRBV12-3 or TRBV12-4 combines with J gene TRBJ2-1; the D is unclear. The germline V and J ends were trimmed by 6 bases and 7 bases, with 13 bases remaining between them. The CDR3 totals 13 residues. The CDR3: CASRPEVGNEQFF. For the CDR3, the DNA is TGTGCCAGCAGACCTGAGGTCGGTAATGAGCAGTTCTTC.

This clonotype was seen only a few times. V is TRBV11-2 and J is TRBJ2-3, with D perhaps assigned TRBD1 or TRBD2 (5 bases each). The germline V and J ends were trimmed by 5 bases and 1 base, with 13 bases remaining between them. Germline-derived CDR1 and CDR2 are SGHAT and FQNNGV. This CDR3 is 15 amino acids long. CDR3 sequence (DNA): TGTGCCAGCAGCCCCAGGGAGAGAGGCACAGATACGCAGTATTTT. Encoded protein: CASSPRERGTDTQYF.

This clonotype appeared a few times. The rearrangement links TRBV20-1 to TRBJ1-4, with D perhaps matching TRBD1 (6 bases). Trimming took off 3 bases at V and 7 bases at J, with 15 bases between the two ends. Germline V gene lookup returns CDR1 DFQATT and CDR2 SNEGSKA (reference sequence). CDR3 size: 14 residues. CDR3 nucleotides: TGCAGTGCTAGTACCGCACAGGGCGGTGAAAAACTGTTTTTT. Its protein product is CSASTAQGGEKLFF.

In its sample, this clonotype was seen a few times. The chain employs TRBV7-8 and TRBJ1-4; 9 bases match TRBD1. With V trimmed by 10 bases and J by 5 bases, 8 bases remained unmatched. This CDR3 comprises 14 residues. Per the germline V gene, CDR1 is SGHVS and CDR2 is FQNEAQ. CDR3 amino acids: CATRPGTGNEKLFF. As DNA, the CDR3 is TGTGCCACCCGACCCGGGACAGGGAATGAAAAACTGTTTTTT.

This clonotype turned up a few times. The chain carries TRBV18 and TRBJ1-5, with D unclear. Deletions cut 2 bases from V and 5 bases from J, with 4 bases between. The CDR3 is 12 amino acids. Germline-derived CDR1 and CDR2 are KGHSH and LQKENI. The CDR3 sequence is CASSPKDQPQHF. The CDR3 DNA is TGTGCCAGCTCACCAAAAGATCAGCCCCAGCATTTT.

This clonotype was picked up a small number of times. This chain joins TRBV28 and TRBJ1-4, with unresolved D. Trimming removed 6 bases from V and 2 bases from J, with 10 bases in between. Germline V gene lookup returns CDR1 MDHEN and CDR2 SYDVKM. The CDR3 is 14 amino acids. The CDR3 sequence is CASRPTGTNEKLFF. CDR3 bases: TGTGCCAGCAGACCGACGGGCACTAATGAAAAACTGTTTTTT.